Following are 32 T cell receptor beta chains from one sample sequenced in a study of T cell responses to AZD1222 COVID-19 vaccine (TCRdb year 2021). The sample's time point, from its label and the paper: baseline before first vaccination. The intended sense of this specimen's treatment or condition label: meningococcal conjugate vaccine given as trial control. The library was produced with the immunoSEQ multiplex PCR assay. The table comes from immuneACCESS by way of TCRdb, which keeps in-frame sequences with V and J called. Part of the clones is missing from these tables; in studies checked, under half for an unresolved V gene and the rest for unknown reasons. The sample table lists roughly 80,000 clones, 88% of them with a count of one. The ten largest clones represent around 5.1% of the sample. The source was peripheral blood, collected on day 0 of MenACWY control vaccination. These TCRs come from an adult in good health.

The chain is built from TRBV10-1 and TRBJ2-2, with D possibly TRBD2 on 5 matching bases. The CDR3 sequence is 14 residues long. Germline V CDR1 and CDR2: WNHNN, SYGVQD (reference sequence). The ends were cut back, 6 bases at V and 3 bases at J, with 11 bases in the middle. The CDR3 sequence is CASRRSGDTGELFF. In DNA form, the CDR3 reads TGCGCCAGCAGACGGTCCGGGGACACCGGGGAGCTGTTTTTT.

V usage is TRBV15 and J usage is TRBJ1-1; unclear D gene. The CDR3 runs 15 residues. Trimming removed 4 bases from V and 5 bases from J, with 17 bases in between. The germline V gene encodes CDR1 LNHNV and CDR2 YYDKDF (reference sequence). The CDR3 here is CATSTSGQALTEAFF. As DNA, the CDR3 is TGTGCCACCAGCACCTCTGGCCAGGCCCTGACTGAAGCTTTCTTT. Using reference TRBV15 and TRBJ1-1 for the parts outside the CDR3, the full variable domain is DAMVIQNPRYQVTQFGKPVTLSCSQTLNHNVMYWYQQKSSQAPKLLFHYYDKDFNNEADTPDNFQSRRPNTSFCFLDIRSPGLGDTAMYLCATSTSGQALTEAFFGQGTRLTVV.

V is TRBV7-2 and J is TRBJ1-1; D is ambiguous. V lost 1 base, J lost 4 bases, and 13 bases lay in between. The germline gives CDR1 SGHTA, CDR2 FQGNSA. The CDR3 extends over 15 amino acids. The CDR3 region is CASSLGAVTFTEAFF. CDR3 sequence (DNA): TGTGCCAGCAGCTTAGGGGCAGTCACCTTCACTGAAGCTTTCTTT. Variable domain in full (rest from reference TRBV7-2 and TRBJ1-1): GAGVSQSPSNKVTEKGKDVELRCDPISGHTALYWYRQSLGQGLEFLIYFQGNSAPDKSGLPSDRFSAERTGGSVSTLTIQRTQQEDSAVYLCASSLGAVTFTEAFFGQGTRLTVV.

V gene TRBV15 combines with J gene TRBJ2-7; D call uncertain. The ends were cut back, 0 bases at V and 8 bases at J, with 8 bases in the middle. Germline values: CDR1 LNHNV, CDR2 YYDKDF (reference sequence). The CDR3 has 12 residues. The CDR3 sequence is CATSRDIGKQYF. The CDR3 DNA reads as TGTGCCACCAGCAGAGATATAGGGAAGCAGTACTTC. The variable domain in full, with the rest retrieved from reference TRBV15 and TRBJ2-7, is DAMVIQNPRYQVTQFGKPVTLSCSQTLNHNVMYWYQQKSSQAPKLLFHYYDKDFNNEADTPDNFQSRRPNTSFCFLDIRSPGLGDTAMYLCATSRDIGKQYFGPGTRLTVT.

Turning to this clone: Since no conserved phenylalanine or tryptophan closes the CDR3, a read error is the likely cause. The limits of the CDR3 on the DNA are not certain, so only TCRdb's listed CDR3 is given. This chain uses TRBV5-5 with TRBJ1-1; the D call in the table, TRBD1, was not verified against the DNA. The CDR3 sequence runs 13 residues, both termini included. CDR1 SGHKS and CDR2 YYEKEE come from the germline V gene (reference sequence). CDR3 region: CASSFTGGFTVSL.

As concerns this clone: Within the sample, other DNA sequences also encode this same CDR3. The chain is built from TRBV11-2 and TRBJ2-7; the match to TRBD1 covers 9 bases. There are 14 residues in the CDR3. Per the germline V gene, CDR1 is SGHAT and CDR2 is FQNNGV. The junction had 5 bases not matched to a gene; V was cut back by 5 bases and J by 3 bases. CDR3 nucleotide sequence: TGTGCCAGCAGCCCCGGGACAGGGAACTACGAGCAGTACTTC. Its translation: CASSPGTGNYEQYF. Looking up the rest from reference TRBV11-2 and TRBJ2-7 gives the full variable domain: EAGVAQSPRYKIIEKRQSVAFWCNPISGHATLYWYQQILGQGPKLLIQFQNNGVVDDSQLPKDRFSAERLKGVDSTLKIQPAKLEDSAVYLCASSPGTGNYEQYFGPGTRLTVT.

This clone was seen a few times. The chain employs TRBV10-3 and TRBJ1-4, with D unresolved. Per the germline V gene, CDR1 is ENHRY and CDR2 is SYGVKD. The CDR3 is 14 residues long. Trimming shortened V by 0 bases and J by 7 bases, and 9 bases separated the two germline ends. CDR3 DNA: TGTGCCATCAGTGAGTCCTGGGCTACTGAAAAACTGTTTTTT. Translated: CAISESWATEKLFF.

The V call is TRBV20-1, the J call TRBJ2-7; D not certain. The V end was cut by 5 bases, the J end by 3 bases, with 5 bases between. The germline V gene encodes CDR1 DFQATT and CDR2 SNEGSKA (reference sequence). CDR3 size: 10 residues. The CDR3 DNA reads TGCAGTGCTGCAGTCTACGAGCAGTACTTC. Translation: CSAAVYEQYF.

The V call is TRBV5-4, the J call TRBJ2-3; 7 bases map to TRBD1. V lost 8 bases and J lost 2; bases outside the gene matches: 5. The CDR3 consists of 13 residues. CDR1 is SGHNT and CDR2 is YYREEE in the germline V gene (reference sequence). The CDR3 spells CASQTGDTDTQYF. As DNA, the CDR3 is TGTGCCAGTCAAACAGGGGACACAGATACGCAGTATTTT.

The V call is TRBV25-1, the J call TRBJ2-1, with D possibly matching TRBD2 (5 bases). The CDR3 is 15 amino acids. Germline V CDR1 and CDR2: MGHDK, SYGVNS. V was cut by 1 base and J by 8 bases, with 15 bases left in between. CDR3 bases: TGTGCCAGCAGTGAATGGGTTAAACAGAGGGATGAGCAGTTCTTC. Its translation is CASSEWVKQRDEQFF.

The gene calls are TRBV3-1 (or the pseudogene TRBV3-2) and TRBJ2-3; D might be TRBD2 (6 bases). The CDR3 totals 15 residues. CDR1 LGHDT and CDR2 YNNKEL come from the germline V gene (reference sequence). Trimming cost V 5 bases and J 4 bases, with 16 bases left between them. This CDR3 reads CASSFTSSDADTQYF. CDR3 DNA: TGTGCCAGCAGCTTTACTAGCAGTGATGCAGATACGCAGTATTTT.

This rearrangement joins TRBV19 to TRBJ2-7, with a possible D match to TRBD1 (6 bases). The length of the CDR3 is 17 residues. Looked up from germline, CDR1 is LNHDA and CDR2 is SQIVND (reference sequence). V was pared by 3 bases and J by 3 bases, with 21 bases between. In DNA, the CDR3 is TGTGCCAGTAGTATTTTCTTTCCCGGGGACACATACTACGAGCAGTACTTC. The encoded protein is CASSIFFPGDTYYEQYF.

The CDR3 loop is CASSLNSGNQPQHF. Here the CDR3 DNA reads TGTGCCAGCAGCTTAAATTCGGGGAATCAGCCCCAGCATTTT. The chain carries TRBV7-3 and TRBJ1-5; D not certain. The CDR3 runs 14 residues. The germline V and J ends were trimmed by 1 base and 4 bases, with 8 bases remaining between them. CDR1 and CDR2 (germline): SGHTA, FQGTGA.

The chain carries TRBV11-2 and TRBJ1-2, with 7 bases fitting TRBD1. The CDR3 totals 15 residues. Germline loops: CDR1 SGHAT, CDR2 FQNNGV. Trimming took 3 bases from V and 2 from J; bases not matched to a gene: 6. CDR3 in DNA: TGTGCCAGCAGCTTCCGAAGGGGGCGCAACTATGGCTACACCTTC. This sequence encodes CASSFRRGRNYGYTF.

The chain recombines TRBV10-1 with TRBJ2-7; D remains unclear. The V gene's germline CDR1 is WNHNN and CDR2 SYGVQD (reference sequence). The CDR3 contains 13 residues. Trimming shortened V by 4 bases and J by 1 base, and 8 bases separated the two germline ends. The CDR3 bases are TGCGCCAGCAGTGTCTTGGGGTCCTACGAGCAGTACTTC. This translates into CASSVLGSYEQYF.

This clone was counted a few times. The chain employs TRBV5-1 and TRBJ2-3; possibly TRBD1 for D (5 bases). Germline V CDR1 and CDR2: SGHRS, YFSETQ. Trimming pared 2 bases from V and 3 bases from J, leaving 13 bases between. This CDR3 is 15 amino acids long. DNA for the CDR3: TGCGCCAGCAGCTTCACTCAGGGATGGACAGATACGCAGTATTTT. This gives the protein CASSFTQGWTDTQYF.

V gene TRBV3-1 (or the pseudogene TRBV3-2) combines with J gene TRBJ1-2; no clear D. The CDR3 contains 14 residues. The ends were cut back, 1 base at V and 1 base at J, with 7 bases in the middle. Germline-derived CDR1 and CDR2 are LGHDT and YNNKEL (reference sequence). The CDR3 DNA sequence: TGTGCCAGCAGCCAAGGTGGAGATAACTATGGCTACACCTTC. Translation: CASSQGGDNYGYTF.

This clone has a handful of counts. The CDR3 reads CATSRENQPQHF. The CDR3 region has the DNA TGTGCCACCAGCAGAGAGAATCAGCCCCAGCATTTT. The V and J genes are TRBV15 and TRBJ1-5; D is unclear. Germline lookup yields CDR1 LNHNV and CDR2 YYDKDF (reference sequence). The germline V and J ends were trimmed by 0 bases and 4 bases, with 1 base remaining between them. The CDR3 spans 12 residues.

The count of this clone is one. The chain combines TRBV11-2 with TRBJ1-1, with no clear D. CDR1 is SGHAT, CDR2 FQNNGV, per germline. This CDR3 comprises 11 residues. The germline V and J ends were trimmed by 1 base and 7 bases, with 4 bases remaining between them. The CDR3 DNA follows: TGTGCCAGCAGCTTAGCCCTTGAAGCTTTCTTT. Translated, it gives CASSLALEAFF.

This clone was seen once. This CDR3 is CASSLLPGLGNNEQFF. In DNA form, the CDR3 reads TGTGCCAGCAGTTTACTTCCGGGACTAGGGAACAATGAGCAGTTCTTC. J is TRBJ2-1 and V is TRBV28, with 8 bases lining up with TRBD2. This CDR3 comprises 16 residues. Germline CDR1 and CDR2: MDHEN and SYDVKM. V trimming: 2 bases; J trimming: 5 bases; junction bases outside the gene matches: 8.

CDR3 in amino acids: CAWSSRTDNYGYTF. The CDR3 DNA is TGTGCCTGGAGTTCCCGGACCGATAACTATGGCTACACCTTC. The chain joins TRBV30 to TRBJ1-2; D remains unclear. V lost 2 bases and J lost 1, with 11 bases in between. This CDR3 comprises 14 residues. The germline CDR1 and CDR2 sequences are GTSNPN and SVGIG (reference sequence).

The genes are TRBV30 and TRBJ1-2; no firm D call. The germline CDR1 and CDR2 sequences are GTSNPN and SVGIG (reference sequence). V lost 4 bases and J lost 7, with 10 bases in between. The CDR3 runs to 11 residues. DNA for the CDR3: TGTGCCTGGAATCGAGGCGGTGGCTACACCTTC. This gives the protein CAWNRGGGYTF.

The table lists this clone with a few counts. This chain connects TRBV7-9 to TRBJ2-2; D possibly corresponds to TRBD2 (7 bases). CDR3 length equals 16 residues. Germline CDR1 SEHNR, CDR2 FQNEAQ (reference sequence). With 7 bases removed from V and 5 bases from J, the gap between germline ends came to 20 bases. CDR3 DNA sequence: TGTGCCAGCATCGAGCGGGGAGGGCAGGGGACCGGGGAGCTGTTTTTT. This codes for CASIERGGQGTGELFF.

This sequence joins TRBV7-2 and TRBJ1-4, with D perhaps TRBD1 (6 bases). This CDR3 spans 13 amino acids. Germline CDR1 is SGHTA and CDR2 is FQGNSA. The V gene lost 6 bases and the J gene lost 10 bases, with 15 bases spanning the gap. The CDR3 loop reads CASRLEGVGKLFF. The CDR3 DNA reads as TGTGCCAGCAGACTGGAGGGGGTGGGAAAACTGTTTTTT.

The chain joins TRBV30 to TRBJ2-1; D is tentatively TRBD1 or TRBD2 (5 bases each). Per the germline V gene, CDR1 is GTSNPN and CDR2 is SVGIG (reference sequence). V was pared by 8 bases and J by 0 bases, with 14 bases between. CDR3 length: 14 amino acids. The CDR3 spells CARDGTSSYNEQFF. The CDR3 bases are TGTGCCCGCGACGGGACGAGCTCCTACAATGAGCAGTTCTTC. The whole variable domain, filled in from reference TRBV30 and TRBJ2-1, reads SQTIHQWPATLVQPVGSPLSLECTVEGTSNPNLYWYRQAAGRGLQLLFYSVGIGQISSEVPQNLSASRPQDRQFILSSKKLLLSDSGFYLCARDGTSSYNEQFFGPGTRLTVL.

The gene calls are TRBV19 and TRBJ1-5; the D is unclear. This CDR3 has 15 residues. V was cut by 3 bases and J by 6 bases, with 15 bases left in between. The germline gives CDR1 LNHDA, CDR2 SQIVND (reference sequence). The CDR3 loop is CASSMGSGFGQPQHF. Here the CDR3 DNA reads TGTGCCAGTAGTATGGGGTCCGGTTTCGGTCAGCCCCAGCATTTT.

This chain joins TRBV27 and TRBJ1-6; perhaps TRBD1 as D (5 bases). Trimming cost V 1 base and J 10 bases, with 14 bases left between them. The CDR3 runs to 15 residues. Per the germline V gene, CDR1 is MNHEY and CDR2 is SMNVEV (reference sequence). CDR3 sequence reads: CASSLYRGRDSPLHF. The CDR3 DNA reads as TGTGCCAGCAGTTTATATCGGGGGAGGGACTCACCCCTCCACTTT.

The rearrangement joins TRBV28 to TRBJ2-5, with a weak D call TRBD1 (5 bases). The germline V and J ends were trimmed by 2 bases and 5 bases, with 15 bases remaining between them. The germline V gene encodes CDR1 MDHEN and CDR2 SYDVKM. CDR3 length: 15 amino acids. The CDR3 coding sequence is TGTGCCAGCAGTTTAAGGGGCAGGGTCGAGGAGACCCAGTACTTC. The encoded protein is CASSLRGRVEETQYF.

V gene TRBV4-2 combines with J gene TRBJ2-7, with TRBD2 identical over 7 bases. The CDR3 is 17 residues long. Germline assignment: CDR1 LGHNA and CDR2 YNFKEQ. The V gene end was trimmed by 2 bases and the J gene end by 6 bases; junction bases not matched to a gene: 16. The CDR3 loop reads CASSQFPGGGKGFEQYF. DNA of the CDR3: TGTGCCAGCAGCCAATTCCCGGGGGGAGGGAAGGGGTTCGAGCAGTACTTC.

The CDR3 spells CASSPIMNTEAFF. Here the CDR3 DNA reads TGTGCCAGTAGTCCAATCATGAACACTGAAGCTTTCTTT. The chain combines TRBV19 with TRBJ1-1; D is undetermined. The CDR3 is 13 amino acids. Trimming removed 5 bases at V and 0 bases at J, with 7 bases between. CDR1 and CDR2 from the germline V gene are LNHDA and SQIVND (reference sequence). Based on the CDR3 plus reference TRBV19 and TRBJ1-1, the full variable domain is DGGITQSPKYLFRKEGQNVTLSCEQNLNHDAMYWYRQDPGQGLRLIYYSQIVNDFQKGDIAEGYSVSREKKESFPLTVTSAQKNPTAFYLCASSPIMNTEAFFGQGTRLTVV.

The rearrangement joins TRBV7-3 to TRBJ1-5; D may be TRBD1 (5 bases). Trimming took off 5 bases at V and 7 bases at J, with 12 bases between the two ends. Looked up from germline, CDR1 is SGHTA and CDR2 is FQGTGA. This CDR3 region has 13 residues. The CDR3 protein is CASSRDWGQPQHF. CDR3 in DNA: TGTGCCAGCAGCCGGGACTGGGGGCAGCCCCAGCATTTT.

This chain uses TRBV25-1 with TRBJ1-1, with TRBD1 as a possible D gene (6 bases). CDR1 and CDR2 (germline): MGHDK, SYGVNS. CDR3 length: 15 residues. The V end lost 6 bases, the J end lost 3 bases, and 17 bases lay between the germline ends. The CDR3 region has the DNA TGTGCCAGCAGGGAAGGGGGAGGGTCGCACACTGAAGCTTTCTTT. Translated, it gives CASREGGGSHTEAFF.